This T cell receptor beta chain comes out of a study of CD4 T cells in relation to SARS-CoV-2 and coronaviruses. Study details: TCR beta CDR3s were sequenced after approximately 11-day antigen culture of PBMCs. Shared crossreactive spike epitopes were mapped to their HLA restriction.

The unexposed donors gave CD4+ T cells in about 2010-2019, prior to COVID-19. After ten to eleven days of culture, CD4+ T cells were isolated. As cell numbers allowed, unexposed-donor CD4+ T cells faced SARS-CoV-2 S/N and four cold-coronavirus spikes. On days 3 and 7, cultures got half fresh IL-2 medium. The germline V gene encodes CDR1 GTSNPN and CDR2 SVGIG (reference sequence). The CDR3 is made up of 13 amino acids. Trimming cost V 2 bases and J 1 base, with 8 bases left between them. The assay was immunoSEQ multiplex PCR, and TCRdb's table has in-frame clones only and misses some. This repertoire shows around 22,000 clones, under 85% found once; its top ten account for over 9%. Concerning this clone itself: Its matching antigen is unknown.

This chain connects TRBV30 to TRBJ2-5; D gene uncertain. The sequence was obtained from a human donor in good health. The specimen was CD4+ T cells from PBMCs, cultured in vitro. This chain's CDR3 is CAWSYSFQETQYF. CDR3 nucleotides: TGTGCCTGGAGTTACAGCTTCCAAGAGACCCAGTACTTC.